These T cell receptor beta chains were read from a single sample in a study of T cell responses to AZD1222 COVID-19 vaccine. The method was immunoSEQ multiplex PCR; TCRdb's version includes in-frame clones alone and lacks a portion of them. The sample lists about 130,000 clones, 70% to 90% occurring once. The material was peripheral blood, obtained on day 0 of AZD1222 vaccination. Receptors were obtained from an adult in good health. The CDR3 runs from the conserved cysteine through the conserved F or W. Fields, in order: V gene, J gene, clone size, D gene, CDR3 DNA, CDR3 protein. The D gene is left open where the match is weak. The size field is filled for only some rows; it gives once, few, many or a size class.

v_gene: TRBV28
j_gene: TRBJ2-1
abundance: .
d_gene: .
CDR3nt: TGTGCCAGCACCCTCTCAGGCTCCTACAATGAGCAGTTCTTC
CDR3aa: CASTLSGSYNEQFF

v_gene: TRBV27
j_gene: TRBJ2-5
abundance: .
d_gene: .
CDR3nt: TGTGCCAGCAGCTTAAACAGGGAAGAGACCCAGTACTTC
CDR3aa: CASSLNREETQYF

v_gene: TRBV6-1
j_gene: TRBJ1-1
abundance: .
d_gene: TRBD1
CDR3nt: TGTGCCAGCAGTGAAGAGACAGGGGGCGCGGCTGAAGCTTTCTTT
CDR3aa: CASSEETGGAAEAFF

v_gene: TRBV7-9
j_gene: TRBJ2-7
abundance: .
d_gene: .
CDR3nt: TGTGCCAGCAGGTCCCCCCCCTTCGTGCAGTACTTC
CDR3aa: CASRSPPFVQYF

v_gene: TRBV2
j_gene: TRBJ2-1
abundance: .
d_gene: .
CDR3nt: TGTGCCAGCACCTCGAGGGGCTTCTACAATGAGCAGTTCTTC
CDR3aa: CASTSRGFYNEQFF

v_gene: TRBV10-3
j_gene: TRBJ1-1
abundance: once
d_gene: TRBD1
CDR3nt: TGTGCCATCAGTGTTACCGGGACAGGGGATACTGAAGCTTTCTTT
CDR3aa: CAISVTGTGDTEAFF

v_gene: TRBV18
j_gene: TRBJ1-1
abundance: .
d_gene: TRBD1
CDR3nt: TGTGCCAGCTCACCAGGGGCAGGGGGCGGTTATACTGAAGCTTTCTTT
CDR3aa: CASSPGAGGGYTEAFF

v_gene: TRBV16
j_gene: TRBJ2-2
abundance: .
d_gene: .
CDR3nt: TGTGCCAGCAACCCCAGGCGGGTGTACACCGGGGAGCTGTTTTTT
CDR3aa: CASNPRRVYTGELFF

v_gene: TRBV12-3/TRBV12-4
j_gene: TRBJ2-2
abundance: .
d_gene: .
CDR3nt: TGTGCCAGCAATTTGGGCGGGGAGCTGTTTTTT
CDR3aa: CASNLGGELFF

v_gene: TRBV7-8
j_gene: TRBJ2-5
abundance: once
d_gene: TRBD2
CDR3nt: TGTGCCAGCTCTAGCGGGAGGTACCAAGAGACCCAGTACTTC
CDR3aa: CASSSGRYQETQYF

v_gene: TRBV5-6
j_gene: TRBJ1-2
abundance: .
d_gene: TRBD1
CDR3nt: TGTGCCAGCAGCTCCCCGACTAGGACAGGGGGCTATGGCTACACCTTC
CDR3aa: CASSSPTRTGGYGYTF

v_gene: TRBV14
j_gene: TRBJ1-6
abundance: .
d_gene: .
CDR3nt: TGTGCCAGCAGCCAAGGGTACAGCCAAATTTCACCCCTCCACTTT
CDR3aa: CASSQGYSQISPLHF

v_gene: TRBV18
j_gene: TRBJ2-2
abundance: .
d_gene: TRBD1
CDR3nt: TGTGCCAGCTCGCAGGGGACAGGGAACACCGGGGAGCTGTTTTTT
CDR3aa: CASSQGTGNTGELFF

v_gene: TRBV28
j_gene: TRBJ1-1
abundance: .
d_gene: .
CDR3nt: TGTGCCAGCAGTTTAACCCTAGGACAGCCGAACACTGAAGCTTTCTTT
CDR3aa: CASSLTLGQPNTEAFF

v_gene: TRBV9
j_gene: TRBJ2-7
abundance: .
d_gene: TRBD2
CDR3nt: TGTGCCAGCAGCCTGGCCGGGACTAGCGGGGCCTACGAGCAGTACTTC
CDR3aa: CASSLAGTSGAYEQYF

v_gene: TRBV11-2
j_gene: TRBJ1-2
abundance: .
d_gene: .
CDR3nt: TGTGCCAGCAGCCCAGGGTTTGTCGGCTACACCTTC
CDR3aa: CASSPGFVGYTF

v_gene: TRBV19
j_gene: TRBJ1-1
abundance: .
d_gene: .
CDR3nt: TGTGCCAGTAGTATTACAGGGAACACTGAAGCTTTCTTT
CDR3aa: CASSITGNTEAFF

v_gene: TRBV12-3/TRBV12-4
j_gene: TRBJ1-2
abundance: .
d_gene: .
CDR3nt: TGTGCCAGCAGCCCAACTTCAGGAGGCTACACCTTC
CDR3aa: CASSPTSGGYTF

v_gene: TRBV28
j_gene: TRBJ1-1
abundance: .
d_gene: .
CDR3nt: TGTGCCGGTACTCGTGGGGGGAACACTGAAGCTTTCTTT
CDR3aa: CAGTRGGNTEAFF

v_gene: TRBV12-3/TRBV12-4
j_gene: TRBJ2-5
abundance: .
d_gene: .
CDR3nt: TGTGCCAGCAGTTTAATTCAAAAGACCCAGTACTTC
CDR3aa: CASSLIQKTQYF

v_gene: TRBV4-3
j_gene: TRBJ1-3
abundance: once
d_gene: .
CDR3nt: TGCGCCAGCAGCCAAGATGGAGGGTCTGGAAACACCATATATTTT
CDR3aa: CASSQDGGSGNTIYF

v_gene: TRBV5-5
j_gene: TRBJ1-6
abundance: .
d_gene: .
CDR3nt: TGTGCCAGCAGCTCCGGGGTTAATAATTCACCCCTCCACTTT
CDR3aa: CASSSGVNNSPLHF

v_gene: TRBV7-8
j_gene: TRBJ2-7
abundance: .
d_gene: TRBD2
CDR3nt: TGTGCCAGCAGCATGGGACTAGCGGGAGGGCCCATCTACGAGCAGTACTTC
CDR3aa: CASSMGLAGGPIYEQYF

v_gene: TRBV29-1
j_gene: TRBJ1-1
abundance: .
d_gene: .
CDR3nt: TGCAGCGTTGAACCGTTCTTTCCGGGGAACACTGAAGCTTTCTTT
CDR3aa: CSVEPFFPGNTEAFF

v_gene: TRBV7-2
j_gene: TRBJ1-1
abundance: .
d_gene: .
CDR3nt: TGTGCCAGCAGCTTATTTCCCGTAAACACTGAAGCTTTCTTT
CDR3aa: CASSLFPVNTEAFF

v_gene: TRBV18
j_gene: TRBJ1-2
abundance: .
d_gene: .
CDR3nt: TGTGCCAGTCGGGACCGTTTAGGCTACACCTTC
CDR3aa: CASRDRLGYTF

v_gene: TRBV6-2/TRBV6-3
j_gene: TRBJ1-5
abundance: .
d_gene: TRBD1
CDR3nt: TGTGCCAGCAGTCTACAGGGGACAAATCAGCCCCAGCATTTT
CDR3aa: CASSLQGTNQPQHF

v_gene: TRBV6-6
j_gene: TRBJ1-1
abundance: few
d_gene: .
CDR3nt: TGTGCCAGCAGTAAAGTCAGTAACACTGAAGCTTTCTTT
CDR3aa: CASSKVSNTEAFF

v_gene: TRBV6-5
j_gene: TRBJ2-7
abundance: .
d_gene: .
CDR3nt: TGTGCCAGCACCCCGCGTACTACTTACGAGCAGTACTTC
CDR3aa: CASTPRTTYEQYF

v_gene: TRBV7-9
j_gene: TRBJ1-1
abundance: .
d_gene: .
CDR3nt: TGTGCCAGCAGCTTAGGTTCTCCGGGCTTCACTGAAGCTTTCTTT
CDR3aa: CASSLGSPGFTEAFF

v_gene: TRBV2
j_gene: TRBJ2-6
abundance: .
d_gene: .
CDR3nt: TGTGCCAGCAATGTCCTTACTGGGGCCAACGTCCTGACTTTC
CDR3aa: CASNVLTGANVLTF

v_gene: TRBV9
j_gene: TRBJ1-2
abundance: .
d_gene: .
CDR3nt: TGTGCCAGCAGCGTAGGGGGAACGGGCTACACCTTC
CDR3aa: CASSVGGTGYTF

v_gene: TRBV4-1
j_gene: TRBJ2-7
abundance: .
d_gene: .
CDR3nt: TGCGCCAGCAGCCAAGCCCGCGGCAGGGGTGACGAGCAGTACTTC
CDR3aa: CASSQARGRGDEQYF

v_gene: TRBV5-1
j_gene: TRBJ2-7
abundance: .
d_gene: .
CDR3nt: TGCGCCAGCAGGGAAGGGTCAGGGTACGAGCAGTACTTC
CDR3aa: CASREGSGYEQYF

v_gene: TRBV14
j_gene: TRBJ1-2
abundance: .
d_gene: .
CDR3nt: TGTGCCAGCAGCCAAGGTCCGGTTGGGCGAGGCTACACCTTC
CDR3aa: CASSQGPVGRGYTF

v_gene: TRBV4-1
j_gene: TRBJ2-7
abundance: .
d_gene: .
CDR3nt: TGCGCCAGCAGCCAAGACTTCAATACAGGGTCCTACGAGCAGTACTTC
CDR3aa: CASSQDFNTGSYEQYF

v_gene: TRBV18
j_gene: TRBJ1-2
abundance: .
d_gene: .
CDR3nt: TGTGCCAGCTCCCCCCGCGGGGGTTCAAACTATGGCTACACCTTC
CDR3aa: CASSPRGGSNYGYTF

v_gene: TRBV13
j_gene: TRBJ1-1
abundance: .
d_gene: .
CDR3nt: TGTGCCAGCAGCTTAGGTCGGGGGGCAAGGGACACTGAAGCTTTCTTT
CDR3aa: CASSLGRGARDTEAFF

v_gene: TRBV2
j_gene: TRBJ2-1
abundance: .
d_gene: TRBD2
CDR3nt: TGTGCCAGCAGTGATTGGGGGGGAAGTTACAATGAGCAGTTCTTC
CDR3aa: CASSDWGGSYNEQFF